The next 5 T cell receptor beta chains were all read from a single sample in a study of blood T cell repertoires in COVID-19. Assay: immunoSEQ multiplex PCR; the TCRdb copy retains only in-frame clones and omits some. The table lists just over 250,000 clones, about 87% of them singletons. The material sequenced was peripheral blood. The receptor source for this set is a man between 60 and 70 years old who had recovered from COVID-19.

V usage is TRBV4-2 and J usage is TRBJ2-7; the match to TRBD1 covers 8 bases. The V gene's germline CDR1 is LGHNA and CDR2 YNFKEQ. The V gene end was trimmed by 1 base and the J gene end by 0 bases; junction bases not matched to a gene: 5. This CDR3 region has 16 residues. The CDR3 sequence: CASSQAWTGTSYEQYF. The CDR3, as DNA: TGTGCCAGCAGCCAAGCATGGACAGGGACCTCCTACGAGCAGTACTTC.

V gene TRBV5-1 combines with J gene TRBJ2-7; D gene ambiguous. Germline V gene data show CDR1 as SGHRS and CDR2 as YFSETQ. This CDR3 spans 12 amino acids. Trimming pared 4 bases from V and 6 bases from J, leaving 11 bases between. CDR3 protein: CASSNFHREQYF. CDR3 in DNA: TGCGCCAGCAGCAACTTCCACCGCGAGCAGTACTTC.

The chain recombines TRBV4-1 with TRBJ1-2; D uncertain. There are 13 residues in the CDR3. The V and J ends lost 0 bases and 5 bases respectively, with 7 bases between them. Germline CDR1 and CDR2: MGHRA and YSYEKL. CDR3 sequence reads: CASSQDPGYGYTF. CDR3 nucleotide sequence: TGCGCCAGCAGCCAAGATCCGGGGTATGGCTACACCTTC.

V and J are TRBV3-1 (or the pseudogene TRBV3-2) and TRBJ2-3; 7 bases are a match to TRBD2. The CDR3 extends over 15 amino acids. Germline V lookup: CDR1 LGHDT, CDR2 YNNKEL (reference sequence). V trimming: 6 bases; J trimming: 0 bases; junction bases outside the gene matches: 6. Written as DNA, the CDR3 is TGTGCCAGCAGAAAAACTAGCGTAAGCACAGATACGCAGTATTTT. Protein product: CASRKTSVSTDTQYF.

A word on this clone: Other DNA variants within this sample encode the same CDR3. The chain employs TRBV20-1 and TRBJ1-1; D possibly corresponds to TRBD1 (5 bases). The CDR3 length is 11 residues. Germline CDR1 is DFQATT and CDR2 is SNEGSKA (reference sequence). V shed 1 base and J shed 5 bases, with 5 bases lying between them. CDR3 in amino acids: CSARGQTEAFF. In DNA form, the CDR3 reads TGCAGTGCTAGAGGACAGACTGAAGCTTTCTTT.